The 12 T cell receptor beta chains below were found in one sample sequenced in a study of CD8 T cells in Susac syndrome. Roughly 0.45 to 1 ug RNA was reverse transcribed with random hexamers. MiXCR, applied by TCRdb to the immunoSEQ multiplex PCR reads, yields one record per CDR3 protein. The sample carries about 130,000 distinct CDR3 sequences, around 94% recorded once. Sequencing was performed on CD4+ T cells from PBMCs. These receptors were taken from a human donor with multiple sclerosis.

The V and J genes are TRBV28 and TRBJ1-2; D may be TRBD1 (5 bases). The V gene's germline CDR1 is MDHEN and CDR2 SYDVKM. The CDR3 consists of 14 residues. Trimming stripped 2 bases from V and 0 bases from J, with 7 bases between. The CDR3 sequence is CASSLDRTNYGYTF. The CDR3, as DNA: TGTGCCAGCAGTTTAGACAGAACTAACTATGGCTACACCTTC.

This chain uses TRBV3-1 with TRBJ2-2; D is possibly TRBD1 or TRBD2 (6 bases each). Germline CDR1 and CDR2: LGHDT and YNNKEL (reference sequence). V shed 5 bases and J shed 4 bases, with 17 bases lying between them. This CDR3 spans 16 amino acids. The CDR3 DNA reads TGTGCCAGCAGCTCACAGGGACTCAGGGGCACCGGGGAGCTGTTTTTT. This codes for CASSSQGLRGTGELFF.

The V gene is TRBV29-1, the J gene TRBJ2-2; a weak D match, TRBD2 (5 bases). Per the germline V gene, CDR1 is SQVTM and CDR2 is ANQGSEA. This CDR3 is built from 12 residues. V lost 7 bases, J lost 3 bases, and 9 bases lay in between. The CDR3: CSGGWDTGELFF. CDR3 nucleotide sequence: TGCAGCGGAGGGTGGGACACCGGGGAGCTGTTTTTT.

The chain recombines TRBV12-3 or TRBV12-4 with TRBJ2-1, with D perhaps matching TRBD2 (6 bases). CDR3 length: 17 amino acids. The germline V and J ends were trimmed by 6 bases and 3 bases, with 21 bases remaining between them. The CDR3 loop reads CASSSRTGTAIYNEQFF. CDR3 nucleotides: TGTGCCAGCAGCTCTCGAACCGGGACTGCAATCTACAATGAGCAGTTCTTC.

The chain employs TRBV20-1 and TRBJ1-2; TRBD1 matches at 12 bases. This CDR3 has 16 residues. The V and J ends lost 2 bases and 4 bases, in that order; junction bases with no gene match: 8. Germline V gene data show CDR1 as DFQATT and CDR2 as SNEGSKA (reference sequence). The CDR3 coding sequence is TGCAGTGCTAGAAGCCCGGGACAGGGGGCAGGCTATGGCTACACCTTC. Translation: CSARSPGQGAGYGYTF.

The chain links TRBV12-3 or TRBV12-4 to TRBJ1-1; possible D gene TRBD1, 5 bases. The CDR3 extends over 15 amino acids. V gave up 6 bases and J gave up 2 bases, with 16 bases separating them. CDR3 sequence reads: CASRVLGARNTEAFF. The DNA of the CDR3 is TGTGCCAGCAGAGTTCTCGGGGCCCGAAACACTGAAGCTTTCTTT.

This chain joins TRBV18 and TRBJ2-5, with D possibly matching TRBD1 (6 bases). With 3 bases removed from V and 5 bases from J, the gap between germline ends came to 16 bases. The CDR3 has 15 amino acids. Germline V CDR1 and CDR2: KGHSH, LQKENI. CDR3 sequence reads: CASSPNGQTQETQYF. The DNA for the CDR3 is TGTGCCAGCTCACCTAACGGACAGACACAGGAGACCCAGTACTTC. The full variable domain, with the rest looked up from reference TRBV18 and TRBJ2-5, is NAGVMQNPRHLVRRRGQEARLRCSPMKGHSHVYWYRQLPEEGLKFMVYLQKENIIDESGMPKERFSAEFPKEGPSILRIQQVVRGDSAAYFCASSPNGQTQETQYFGPGTRLLVL.

V is TRBV20-1 and J is TRBJ1-1; D is ambiguous. V shed 7 bases and J shed 3 bases, with 15 bases lying between them. Germline V gives CDR1 DFQATT, CDR2 SNEGSKA (reference sequence). CDR3 size: 13 residues. CDR3 region: CSVLKAPYTEAFF. CDR3 bases: TGCAGTGTCTTAAAGGCACCCTACACTGAAGCTTTCTTT.

The V call is TRBV5-1, the J call TRBJ1-2, with 9 bases identical to TRBD1. Germline-derived CDR1 and CDR2 are SGHRS and YFSETQ. CDR3 length equals 13 residues. The junction had 6 bases not matched to a gene; V was cut back by 6 bases and J by 6 bases. This chain's CDR3 is CASTLQGADGYTF. DNA of the CDR3: TGCGCCAGCACCTTACAGGGGGCGGATGGCTACACCTTC.

The V call is TRBV6-2 or TRBV6-3, the J call TRBJ2-7, with a weak D call TRBD1 (5 bases). CDR1 is MNHEY, CDR2 SVGEGT, per germline. CDR3 size: 15 residues. Deletions cut 0 bases from V and 0 bases from J, with 9 bases between. The CDR3 region has the DNA TGTGCCAGCAGTTACTCACAGGTTACCTCCTACGAGCAGTACTTC. It yields the protein CASSYSQVTSYEQYF.

The chain couples TRBV29-1 to TRBJ2-1; no clear D gene. Trimming pared 6 bases from V and 0 bases from J, leaving 9 bases between. The germline CDR1 and CDR2 sequences are SQVTM and ANQGSEA. CDR3 length: 13 residues. In nucleotides, the CDR3 is TGCAGCGTGGTACTGGTCTCCTACAATGAGCAGTTCTTC. Protein: CSVVLVSYNEQFF.

The chain links TRBV4-3 to TRBJ1-2; D possibly corresponds to TRBD1 (5 bases). The CDR3 contains 12 residues. V dropped 6 bases and J dropped 4 bases, with 9 bases sitting between them. In germline, CDR1 is LGHNA, CDR2 YSLEER. CDR3 nucleotides: TGCGCCAGCAGTGGACAATCCTATGGCTACACCTTC. This codes for CASSGQSYGYTF.